Listed below are T cell receptor beta chains from one sample, sequenced in a study of GPR56 and killer-like receptors on CD4 memory cells. Reprocessing the reads, TCRdb reports a single entry for every CDR3 protein and omits DNA. The sample totals approximately 2,500 distinct CDR3 sequences. The specimen was memory CD4+ T cells from blood. The source is a human donor in good health. CDR3s include the opening cysteine and the closing phenylalanine or tryptophan. Some rows have no size entry. The others give once, few or many, or a class for an expanded clone.

>NA|TRBJ1-1|TRBV7-3
CASSSLGQGAWDTEAFF
>medium-sized|TRBJ1-2|TRBV27
CASSFLDRGIEGYTF
>NA|TRBJ1-2|TRBV7-3
CASSLTPNNYGYTF
>NA|TRBJ1-2|TRBV20-1
CSANAGSNYGYTF
>medium-sized|TRBJ1-3|TRBV6-1
CASSLTDNSGNTIYF
>NA|TRBJ2-7|TRBV20-1
CSAPEASGRGEQYF
>NA|TRBJ1-5|TRBV7-2
CASSSNSGGNNQPQHF
>NA|TRBJ2-5|TRBV5-1
CASSPDRPGETQYF
>NA|TRBJ2-2|TRBV6-2/TRBV6-3
CASPIKGLRDTGELFF
>NA|TRBJ2-5|TRBV20-1
CSAPRHEGAGGLRETQYF
>medium-sized|TRBJ2-2|TRBV24-1
CATSDPRAGLTGELFF
>NA|TRBJ1-1|TRBV19
CASSMGKGLAGGLGTEAFF
>medium-sized|TRBJ1-1|TRBV7-2
CASSLGARPEAFF
>NA|TRBJ2-3|TRBV12-3/TRBV12-4
CASSLAGGGAGDTQYF
>large|TRBJ1-2|TRBV6-1
CASSPQGTNYGYTF
>NA|TRBJ2-1|TRBV19
CASSIGQGWLAGGNEQFF
>medium-sized|TRBJ1-5|TRBV11-2
CASSLGAGEGPQHF
>medium-sized|TRBJ1-3|TRBV9
CASSVASGNTIYF
>NA|TRBJ1-1|TRBV14
CASSQELDQGPEAFF
>NA|TRBJ2-5|TRBV11-2
CASSASETQYF
>medium-sized|TRBJ2-7|TRBV9
CASSVEDFPSHEQYF
>large|TRBJ2-3|TRBV19
CASSVRTGRGTDTQYF
>medium-sized|TRBJ1-2|TRBV7-2
CASSLASSHGYTF
>medium-sized|TRBJ1-2|TRBV27
CASSLRGDAPLYGYTF
>NA|TRBJ2-4|TRBV20-1
CSARTGSMGNIQYF
>NA|TRBJ2-7|TRBV20-1
CSAHSDSYEQYF
>NA|TRBJ2-3|TRBV19
CASSGLAGGLDTQYF
>large|TRBJ1-2|TRBV19
CASSGQGYGYTF
>NA|TRBJ1-4|TRBV12-3/TRBV12-4
CASSSGGFNEKLFF
>medium-sized|TRBJ2-7|TRBV6-6
CASSYPSRYEQYF
>medium-sized|TRBJ2-7|TRBV7-2
CASSLTYEQYF
>medium-sized|TRBJ2-5|TRBV5-4
CASSLSLGRGQETQYF
>medium-sized|TRBJ1-1|TRBV9
CASSLVGVNTEAFF
>large|TRBJ1-1|TRBV19
CASSRQRGAEAFF
>medium-sized|TRBJ1-4|TRBV6-5
CASSFAGTGAATNEKLFF
>NA|TRBJ2-1|TRBV6-1
CASRGAGGIDEQFF
>NA|TRBJ2-3|TRBV6-1
CASSEVSLAGGTDTQYF
>NA|TRBJ1-6|TRBV27
CASSFSDRGGSPLHF
>medium-sized|TRBJ2-3|TRBV19
CASSRQIRRLQGTDTQYF
>large|TRBJ1-2|TRBV6-6
CASSPGQEAYGYTF
>NA|TRBJ1-1|TRBV7-2
CASSLVGGGRNTEAFF
>medium-sized|TRBJ2-7|TRBV6-6
CASSRDSAWEQYF
>NA|TRBJ1-2|TRBV7-3
CASSLGGGNYGYTF
>NA|TRBJ2-1|TRBV2
CARQRGQGVDEQFF
>medium-sized|TRBJ1-1|TRBV5-4
CASSFRDRITEAFF
>NA|TRBJ2-1|TRBV7-2
CASSRVLTPGNEQFF
>large|TRBJ2-3|TRBV6-2/TRBV6-3
CASSSQGAPTDTQYF
>medium-sized|TRBJ2-3|TRBV7-9
CASSLGLAGDTQYF